This entry is about one T cell receptor beta chain. The antigen remains unidentified. Reverse transcription of about 0.5 to 1 ug RNA was carried out with random hexamers. immunoSEQ multiplex PCR amplified TCR beta CDR3 across 54 Vbeta, 13 Jbeta. TCRdb reprocessed the immunoSEQ multiplex PCR reads via MiXCR and lists one record per CDR3 protein. The sample carries 150,000 to 200,000 distinct CDR3 sequences, 93% recorded once. These data are taken from a study of CD8 T cells in Susac syndrome. Study results and caveats: It was acknowledged in the study that its TCR sequencing and HLA analysis involved a relatively small number of individuals.

CD8+ and CD4+ T cells from blood underwent TCR beta sequencing, which was carried out in a high-throughput format. It was negative isolation that provided the CD8+ and CD4+ T cells, whereas TEMRA cells were enriched by FACS. Germline CDR1 and CDR2: SGDLS and YYNGEE. The junction had 4 bases not matched to a gene; V was cut back by 4 bases and J by 4 bases. The CDR3 extends over 13 amino acids. This sequence joins TRBV9 and TRBJ1-2, with 7 bases fitting TRBD1. The specimen sequenced was CD4+ T cells from PBMCs. The origin of this receptor is a human donor in good health. The CDR3 sequence is CASSMGQTYGYTF. The CDR3 DNA is TGTGCCAGCAGCATGGGACAGACCTATGGCTACACCTTC.